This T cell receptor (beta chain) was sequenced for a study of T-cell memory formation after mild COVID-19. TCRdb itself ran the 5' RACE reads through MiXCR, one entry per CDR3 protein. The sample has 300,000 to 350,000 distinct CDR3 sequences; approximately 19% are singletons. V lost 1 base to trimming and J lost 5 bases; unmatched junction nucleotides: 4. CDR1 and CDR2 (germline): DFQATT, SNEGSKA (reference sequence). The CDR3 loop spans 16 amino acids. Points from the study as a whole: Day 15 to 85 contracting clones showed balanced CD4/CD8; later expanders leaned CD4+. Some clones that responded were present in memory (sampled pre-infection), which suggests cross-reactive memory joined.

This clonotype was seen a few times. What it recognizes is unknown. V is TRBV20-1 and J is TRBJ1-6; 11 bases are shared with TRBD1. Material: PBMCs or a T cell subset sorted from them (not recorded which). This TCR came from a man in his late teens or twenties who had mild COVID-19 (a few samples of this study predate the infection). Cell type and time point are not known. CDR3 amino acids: CSARGWTGGNNSPLHF. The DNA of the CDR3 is TGCAGTGCTAGAGGTTGGACAGGGGGCAATAATTCACCCCTCCACTTT.